This TCR beta chain was observed in a study of blood T cell repertoires in COVID-19. Study information: Collection of acute and convalescent COVID-19 samples took place in the United States, Italy and Spain. PBMCs, B-cell-depleted T cells, or T cells provided the cDNA or gDNA that made up the material.

Source study methods: Amplification with reference gene primers provided the estimates of nucleated cell counts. The protocol was immunoSEQ multiplex PCR, while the TCRdb copy is restricted to in-frame clones and leaves out a portion. V and J calls and clone size follow that table, whereas D and trimming were derived from the DNA. This table holds roughly 200,000 clones, roughly 85% found once. The clonotype originates from a woman aged 60 to 75 with acute or convalescent COVID-19. Sequencing was done on a sample of peripheral blood.

CDR3: CASSPTAIYGYTF. CDR3 DNA: TGTGCCAGCAGCCCGACAGCCATCTATGGCTACACCTTC. This chain uses TRBV6-6 with TRBJ1-2, with D possibly matching TRBD1 (5 bases). The CDR3 runs to 13 residues. V gave up 6 bases and J gave up 4 bases, with 12 bases separating them. CDR1 MNHNY and CDR2 SVGAGI come from the germline V gene (reference sequence).